These 3 T cell receptor beta chains originate from one sample sequenced in a study of blood T cells in healthy people across ages (dated by TCRdb to 2015 to 2017). The library was obtained by 5' RACE. The listed sequencing device is Illumina HiSeq 2500. A second PCR of roughly 7 to 11 cycles was performed with a sample-barcoded 5' primer and a J-beta primer mix. The public sequencing data were trimmed at Q25 with fastp and processed into clonotypes with MiXCR by TCRdb, which kept only in-frame beta chains. Each entry merges the rows of one CDR3 protein and shows their most common DNA and genes. Within this sample are roughly 790,000 distinct CDR3 sequences, with approximately 43% of them counted one time only. 20% to 25% of the sample lies in the top ten. Sequencing input: blood. These receptors were collected from an older woman in good health.

The rearrangement uses TRBV4-3 and TRBJ2-7; 10 bases match TRBD1. The CDR3 runs 15 residues. Germline V gives CDR1 LGHNA, CDR2 YSLEER. The trim removed 1 base at V and 4 bases at J, leaving 4 bases unmatched. CDR3 bases: TGCGCCAGCAGCCAAGGACAGGGGGCGGTATACGAGCAGTACTTC. Its translation: CASSQGQGAVYEQYF.

Comments on this clonotype: A junction end diverges from the germline sequence, so it may reflect a read error. The V gene is TRBV27, the J gene TRBJ2-3; D call uncertain. CDR3 length equals 13 residues. The germline V gene encodes CDR1 MNHEY and CDR2 SMNVEV (reference sequence). This CDR3 is CAGSFRLGDTQYF. CDR3 bases: TGTGCCGGCAGTTTTAGGCTAGGGGATACGCAGTATTTT.

This clonotype was observed a handful of times. The V gene is TRBV20-1, the J gene TRBJ2-1; D possibly uses TRBD1 or TRBD2 (5 bases each). The ends were cut back, 6 bases at V and 5 bases at J, with 20 bases in the middle. The germline V gene encodes CDR1 DFQATT and CDR2 SNEGSKA (reference sequence). This CDR3 is built from 15 residues. CDR3 DNA sequence: TGCAGTGCCCCCCGTGGGGGATCACCGAACAATGAGCAGTTCTTC. Encoded protein: CSAPRGGSPNNEQFF.